The clone carrying this T cell receptor beta chain was counted between two and nine times. This specimen comes from a study of identical twins. This CDR3 has 17 residues. Trimming removed 4 bases at V and 5 bases at J, with 21 bases between. Germline loops: CDR1 SEHNR, CDR2 FQNEAQ (reference sequence). TCRdb processed the 5' RACE reads anew with MiXCR; each CDR3 protein has one entry. The sample carries under 350,000 distinct CDR3 sequences, roughly 10% recorded once. The sample also formed part of further work on yellow fever vaccine responses in identical twins.

The chain carries TRBV7-9 and TRBJ2-1; D is possibly TRBD1 or TRBD2 (5 bases each). Specimen: CD8+ T cells sorted from blood. This sequence originates from a woman aged 18-29 years in good health. CDR3 sequence reads: CASSSPGTRGANNEQFF. The CDR3 nucleotides are TGTGCCAGCAGCTCCCCTGGCACGAGAGGGGCGAACAATGAGCAGTTCTTC. Based on the CDR3 plus reference TRBV7-9 and TRBJ2-1, the full variable domain is DTGVSQNPRHKITKRGQNVTFRCDPISEHNRLYWYRQTLGQGPEFLTYFQNEAQLEKSRLLSDRFSAERPKGSFSTLEIQRTEQGDSAMYLCASSSPGTRGANNEQFFGPGTRLTVL.